These 23 T cell receptor beta chains originate from one sample sequenced in a study of T cell changes during pregnancy in multiple sclerosis. Profiled with immunoSEQ multiplex PCR; TCRdb holds only in-frame clones, not every one. The repertoire includes tens of thousands of clones, approximately 94% of them detected once, and around 5% sits in the top ten. The sample consisted of CD8+ T cells from peripheral blood mononuclear cells, taken before pregnancy. All receptors come from a female donor with multiple sclerosis, enrolled in a pregnancy study.

The genes are TRBV5-4 and TRBJ2-1; TRBD1 matches 10 bases. This CDR3 has 14 amino acids. J lost 7 bases, V lost 4 bases, and 5 bases had no gene match. Germline-derived CDR1 and CDR2 are SGHNT and YYREEE (reference sequence). CDR3 DNA sequence: TGTGCCAGCAGCACCGGGACAGGGGTGAATGAGCAGTTCTTC. Encoded protein: CASSTGTGVNEQFF.

The rearrangement joins TRBV10-1 to TRBJ2-1; D possibly corresponds to TRBD2 (6 bases). This CDR3 contains 14 residues. Trimming removed 6 bases from V and 9 bases from J, with 18 bases in between. Germline V gene lookup returns CDR1 WNHNN and CDR2 SYGVQD (reference sequence). DNA of the CDR3: TGCGCCAGCAGGGGAGGCGGGGACGGCGGTGAGCAGTTCTTC. Its translation is CASRGGGDGGEQFF.

The CDR3 spells CASSLGGGRKSANTGELFF. The CDR3 DNA is TGTGCCAGCAGCTTGGGAGGGGGGCGCAAGTCCGCGAACACCGGGGAGCTGTTTTTT. The chain couples TRBV11-2 to TRBJ2-2; possible D gene TRBD2, 7 bases. The CDR3 runs 19 residues. The ends were cut back, 3 bases at V and 0 bases at J, with 20 bases in the middle. Germline-derived CDR1 and CDR2 are SGHAT and FQNNGV. The whole variable domain, remainder taken from reference TRBV11-2 and TRBJ2-2, is EAGVAQSPRYKIIEKRQSVAFWCNPISGHATLYWYQQILGQGPKLLIQFQNNGVVDDSQLPKDRFSAERLKGVDSTLKIQPAKLEDSAVYLCASSLGGGRKSANTGELFFGEGSRLTVL.

This clone was detected only once. This sequence joins TRBV11-2 and TRBJ1-2; 8 bases align to TRBD1. The CDR3 length is 16 residues. V was pared by 5 bases and J by 1 base, with 9 bases of the junction left unmatched. CDR1 and CDR2 from the germline V gene are SGHAT and FQNNGV. CDR3 sequence: CASSLGTGIFNYGYTF. As DNA, the CDR3 is TGTGCCAGCAGCCTCGGGACAGGAATATTTAACTATGGCTACACCTTC. Drawing the rest from reference TRBV11-2 and TRBJ1-2, the complete variable domain is EAGVAQSPRYKIIEKRQSVAFWCNPISGHATLYWYQQILGQGPKLLIQFQNNGVVDDSQLPKDRFSAERLKGVDSTLKIQPAKLEDSAVYLCASSLGTGIFNYGYTFGSGTRLTVV.

The chain uses TRBV27 and TRBJ2-5, with a tentative D call TRBD1 (7 bases). The CDR3 is made up of 15 amino acids. From germline, CDR1 is MNHEY and CDR2 SMNVEV (reference sequence). V dropped 4 bases and J dropped 5 bases, with 17 bases sitting between them. The CDR3 sequence: CASSSPGGGGETQYF. The CDR3 DNA sequence: TGTGCCAGCAGTTCCCCAGGAGGGGGCGGTGAGACCCAGTACTTC.

This clone was detected once. The rearrangement links TRBV4-2 to TRBJ1-1; D not resolved. This CDR3 comprises 13 residues. Trimming stripped 6 bases from V and 5 bases from J, with 13 bases between. The V gene's germline CDR1 is LGHNA and CDR2 YNFKEQ. In DNA, the CDR3 is TGTGCCAGCAGTTCATTTCTCGGGACTGAAGCTTTCTTT. Translated: CASSSFLGTEAFF.

The V and J genes are TRBV2 and TRBJ1-4; D ambiguous. The germline V gene encodes CDR1 SNHLY and CDR2 FYNNEI. Trimming removed 8 bases from V and 8 bases from J, with 21 bases in between. The CDR3 totals 15 residues. The CDR3 loop reads CASQIPGDQEEKLFF. As DNA, the CDR3 is TGTGCCAGCCAGATACCGGGAGATCAAGAGGAAAAACTGTTTTTT.

This chain uses TRBV7-9 with TRBJ2-4; 7 nucleotides agree with TRBD1. The J segment lost 4 bases and the V segment lost 8 bases, leaving 5 bases of the junction unmatched. This CDR3 comprises 13 residues. The germline gives CDR1 SEHNR, CDR2 FQNEAQ (reference sequence). The DNA for the CDR3 is TGTGCCAGCGGCCAGGGGGTTAAAAACATTCAGTACTTC. It specifies CASGQGVKNIQYF.

The chain carries TRBV27 and TRBJ2-3; maybe TRBD2 (7 bases). Germline V gene data show CDR1 as MNHEY and CDR2 as SMNVEV (reference sequence). The CDR3 has 16 amino acids. Trimming cost V 6 bases and J 3 bases, with 19 bases left between them. The CDR3 nucleotides read TGTGCCAGCAGCGACCGGACGGGGGGCGTGACAGATACGCAGTATTTT. Its protein product is CASSDRTGGVTDTQYF.

The chain has TRBV5-1 and TRBJ2-1; TRBD2 matches 7 bases. Germline V gene lookup returns CDR1 SGHRS and CDR2 YFSETQ. V dropped 1 base and J dropped 6; count of bases not matched to a gene: 7. The CDR3 runs to 15 residues. This CDR3 is CASSLTREGPNEQFF. The CDR3 DNA reads TGCGCCAGCAGCTTGACGAGGGAGGGCCCCAATGAGCAGTTCTTC.

The chain has TRBV15 and TRBJ2-2; TRBD2 might be the D (6 bases). V gave up 9 bases and J gave up 6 bases, with 14 bases separating them. Germline CDR1 reads LNHNV; CDR2 reads YYDKDF (reference sequence). The CDR3 length is 13 residues. The DNA for the CDR3 is TGTGCCACGACGACGGGAGTCCCCGGGGAGCTGTTTTTT. This translates into CATTTGVPGELFF.

The rearrangement joins TRBV11-1 to TRBJ2-7; 8 positions agree with TRBD2. Germline CDR1 SGHAT, CDR2 FQDESV (reference sequence). Germline trimming cut 4 bases from V and 4 bases from J; bases unmatched to any gene: 9. The length of the CDR3 is 15 residues. CDR3 DNA sequence: TGTGCCAGCAGCTCGCCCTCGGGGGGGCAGTACGAGCAGTACTTC. Translation gives CASSSPSGGQYEQYF.

The CDR3, as DNA: TGTGCCAGCAGTCGAGGGAATGAGCAGTTCTTC. It translates to CASSRGNEQFF. J is TRBJ2-1 and V is TRBV27, with D possibly TRBD2 on 5 matching bases. This CDR3 region has 11 residues. Germline V lookup: CDR1 MNHEY, CDR2 SMNVEV (reference sequence). The V end was cut by 5 bases, the J end by 7 bases, with 6 bases between.

This sequence joins TRBV28 and TRBJ1-5; D perhaps matches TRBD1 (6 bases). Per germline, CDR1 MDHEN and CDR2 SYDVKM. The CDR3 covers 15 residues. The ends were cut back, 2 bases at V and 7 bases at J, with 15 bases in the middle. The CDR3 DNA is TGTGCCAGCAGTTTAAGGGCGGGGGCAAACCAGCCCCAGCATTTT. Encoded protein: CASSLRAGANQPQHF. The full variable domain, in which reference TRBV28 and TRBJ1-5 provide the parts outside the CDR3, is DVKVTQSSRYLVKRTGEKVFLECVQDMDHENMFWYRQDPGLGLRLIYFSYDVKMKEKGDIPEGYSVSREKKERFSLILESASTNQTSMYLCASSLRAGANQPQHFGDGTRLSIL.

The rearrangement uses TRBV4-2 and TRBJ2-7; 9 bases fit TRBD2. V was pared by 0 bases and J by 7 bases, with 4 bases of the junction left unmatched. The length of the CDR3 is 14 residues. CDR1 is LGHNA and CDR2 is YNFKEQ in the germline V gene. CDR3 sequence: CASSQDASGREQYF. The CDR3 DNA reads TGTGCCAGCAGCCAAGATGCAAGCGGGAGGGAGCAGTACTTC.

On this clone: The sample contains more than one DNA sequence encoding this CDR3. The rearrangement links TRBV19 to TRBJ1-5; D is unresolved. V was shortened by 1 base and J by 4 bases, with 14 bases between the two germline ends. This CDR3 region has 16 residues. Germline lookup yields CDR1 LNHDA and CDR2 SQIVND (reference sequence). CDR3 protein: CASSIGLAAVNQPQHF. CDR3 in DNA: TGTGCCAGTAGTATAGGGTTGGCGGCAGTAAATCAGCCCCAGCATTTT.

CDR3 in amino acids: CASSPPGNTEAFF. CDR3 coding DNA: TGTGCCAGCTCCCCTCCAGGGAACACTGAAGCTTTCTTT. The rearrangement uses TRBV18 and TRBJ1-1, with D uncertain. The CDR3 is 13 amino acids. Per the germline V gene, CDR1 is KGHSH and CDR2 is LQKENI. V shed 6 bases and J shed 1 base, with 9 bases lying between them.

The V call is TRBV27, the J call TRBJ2-1; D unresolved. From germline, CDR1 is MNHEY and CDR2 SMNVEV (reference sequence). The V end was cut by 2 bases, the J end by 5 bases, with 7 bases between. The length of the CDR3 is 13 residues. The DNA of the CDR3 is TGTGCCAGCAGTTTAGGCAGGAACAATGAGCAGTTCTTC. It encodes CASSLGRNNEQFF.

The genes are TRBV19 and TRBJ2-1; tentatively, D is TRBD2 (6 bases). Between the trimmed V and J ends, which lost 3 bases and 7 bases, there was a span of 13 bases. The CDR3 loop spans 14 amino acids. The germline V gene encodes CDR1 LNHDA and CDR2 SQIVND (reference sequence). The CDR3 is CASSIGGGRNEQFF. The CDR3 DNA sequence: TGTGCCAGTAGTATTGGGGGTGGGAGGAATGAGCAGTTCTTC.

The chain employs TRBV18 and TRBJ2-7; tentative D call: TRBD1 (5 bases). Trimming pared 5 bases from V and 2 bases from J, leaving 16 bases between. This CDR3 is built from 15 residues. Germline V lookup: CDR1 KGHSH, CDR2 LQKENI. CDR3: CASSSGQGATYEQYF. As DNA, the CDR3 is TGTGCCAGCTCATCGGGTCAGGGTGCAACCTACGAGCAGTACTTC.

The rearrangement uses TRBV13 and TRBJ2-3; the D gene is possibly TRBD1 (5 bases). In germline, CDR1 is PRHDT, CDR2 FYEKMQ (reference sequence). Trimming took 8 bases from V and 2 from J, leaving 11 bases between them. The CDR3 runs 13 residues. Here the CDR3 DNA reads TGTGCCAGCCAAGCAGGGCTCACAGATACGCAGTATTTT. It specifies CASQAGLTDTQYF.

The V gene is TRBV19, the J gene TRBJ1-5; 7 bases align to TRBD1. This CDR3 spans 18 amino acids. Looked up from germline, CDR1 is LNHDA and CDR2 is SQIVND (reference sequence). J was trimmed by 0 bases and V by 4 bases; bases with no gene match: 12. The CDR3, as DNA: TGTGCCAGTAGTAGCGACAGGGCAGGATCTTATAGCAATCAGCCCCAGCATTTT. Residues: CASSSDRAGSYSNQPQHF.

This chain uses TRBV28 with TRBJ2-1, with D perhaps TRBD2 (6 bases). The CDR3 runs 14 residues. Germline CDR1 and CDR2: MDHEN and SYDVKM. The V end was cut by 7 bases, the J end by 8 bases, with 18 bases between. The CDR3 here is CASTLEGRLDEQFF. DNA of the CDR3: TGTGCCAGCACCCTGGAGGGGAGGTTAGATGAGCAGTTCTTC.